This TCR beta chain came from a study of blood T cell repertoires in COVID-19. The V gene end was trimmed by 6 bases and the J gene end by 3 bases; junction bases not matched to a gene: 6. Germline lookup yields CDR1 SGHVS and CDR2 FQNEAQ. CDR3 length: 15 residues. Method: immunoSEQ multiplex PCR; TCRdb's copy keeps in-frame clones and lacks some. The sample consists of about 400,000 clones, roughly 90% of them appearing once. Sequencing input: peripheral blood. This receptor was taken from a man in his forties with acute or convalescent COVID-19. The chain combines TRBV7-8 with TRBJ1-1; TRBD1 matches 11 bases. In DNA form, the CDR3 reads TGTGCCAGCAGGTCAGGACAGGGGGCTTACACTGAAGCTTTCTTT. This translates into CASRSGQGAYTEAFF.